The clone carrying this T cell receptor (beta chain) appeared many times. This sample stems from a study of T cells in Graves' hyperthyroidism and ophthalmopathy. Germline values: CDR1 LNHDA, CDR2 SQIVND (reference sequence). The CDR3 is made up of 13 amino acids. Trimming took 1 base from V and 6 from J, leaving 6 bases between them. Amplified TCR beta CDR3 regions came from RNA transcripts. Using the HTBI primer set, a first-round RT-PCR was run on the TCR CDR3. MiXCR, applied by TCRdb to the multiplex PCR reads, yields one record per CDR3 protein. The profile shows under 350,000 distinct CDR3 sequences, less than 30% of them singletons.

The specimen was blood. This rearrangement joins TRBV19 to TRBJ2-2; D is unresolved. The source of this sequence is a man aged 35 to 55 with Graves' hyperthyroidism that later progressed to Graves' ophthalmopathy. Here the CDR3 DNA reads TGTGCCAGTAGTATAGGGACCTCCGGGGAGCTGTTTTTT. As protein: CASSIGTSGELFF.